A selection of T cell receptor beta chains follows, all from one sample in a study of graft-versus-host responses after intestinal transplantation. Produced via immunoSEQ multiplex PCR; TCRdb's table is partial and in-frame only. This table holds over 60,000 clones, around 90% found once. The sample was bone marrow, taken 734 days after intestinal transplantation. These receptors all stem from a human patient who received an intestinal transplant, so some T cells may come from the graft donor. CDR3s include the opening cysteine and the closing phenylalanine or tryptophan. The D gene is left open where the match is weak. Expanded clones get a size class; other rows say once, few or many, or leave the size out.

D gene: .; J gene: TRBJ2-5; clone size: .; V gene: TRBV9; CDR3 DNA: TGTGCCAGCAGCGTTGGCGGGGTAATGGAGACCCAGTACTTC; CDR3 protein: CASSVGGVMETQYF
D gene: .; J gene: TRBJ1-1; clone size: .; V gene: TRBV2; CDR3 DNA: TGTGCCAGCAGGAGACGGGACCCAAACACTGAAGCTTTCTTT; CDR3 protein: CASRRRDPNTEAFF
D gene: TRBD2; J gene: TRBJ2-3; clone size: .; V gene: TRBV7-6; CDR3 DNA: TGTGCCAGCAGCTTAGGAGCGGGAGAGTCAGATACGCAGTATTTT; CDR3 protein: CASSLGAGESDTQYF
D gene: .; J gene: TRBJ1-1; clone size: .; V gene: TRBV30; CDR3 DNA: TGTGCCTGGTCGAGACAGCCCACTGAAGCTTTCTTT; CDR3 protein: CAWSRQPTEAFF
D gene: .; J gene: TRBJ2-5; clone size: .; V gene: TRBV7-9; CDR3 DNA: TGTGCCAGCACCCGAGAAACGTCCAGTACCGAGACCCAGTACTTC; CDR3 protein: CASTRETSSTETQYF
D gene: .; J gene: TRBJ1-2; clone size: once; V gene: TRBV30; CDR3 DNA: TGTGCCTGGAGTGAGGGGGGGAAGAGGAGCTATGGCTACACCTTC; CDR3 protein: CAWSEGGKRSYGYTF
D gene: TRBD2; J gene: TRBJ2-1; clone size: .; V gene: TRBV5-4; CDR3 DNA: TGTGCCAGCAGCTTGGGGGGGGGAGTCTCCTACAATGAGCAGTTCTTC; CDR3 protein: CASSLGGGVSYNEQFF
D gene: .; J gene: TRBJ1-2; clone size: .; V gene: TRBV5-1; CDR3 DNA: TGCGCCAGCAGCTTGGAGAATTACGGCTACACCTTC; CDR3 protein: CASSLENYGYTF
D gene: .; J gene: TRBJ2-4; clone size: .; V gene: TRBV19; CDR3 DNA: TGTGCCAGTAGTATTCTGGAGACCACTCAGGGGAGAAACATTCAGTACTTC; CDR3 protein: CASSILETTQGRNIQYF
D gene: TRBD2; J gene: TRBJ2-5; clone size: .; V gene: TRBV19; CDR3 DNA: TGTGCCAGTCAAACTAGCGGGGGTAAAGAGACCCAGTACTTC; CDR3 protein: CASQTSGGKETQYF
D gene: .; J gene: TRBJ1-4; clone size: .; V gene: TRBV30; CDR3 DNA: TGTGCCTGGAGCAACATCGTAGGTGAAAAACTGTTTTTT; CDR3 protein: CAWSNIVGEKLFF
D gene: .; J gene: TRBJ1-5; clone size: .; V gene: TRBV5-6; CDR3 DNA: TGTGCCAGCAGCACATCATCAGGGAATCAGCCCCAGCATTTT; CDR3 protein: CASSTSSGNQPQHF
D gene: .; J gene: TRBJ1-5; clone size: .; V gene: TRBV6-4; CDR3 DNA: TGTGCCAGCAGTGACAGGTCGGTGACACCAAATCAGCCCCAGCATTTT; CDR3 protein: CASSDRSVTPNQPQHF
D gene: .; J gene: TRBJ2-7; clone size: .; V gene: TRBV5-5; CDR3 DNA: TGTGCCAGCAGCTTGGGCGGAAGCAAGACCTACGAGCAGTACTTC; CDR3 protein: CASSLGGSKTYEQYF
D gene: TRBD1; J gene: TRBJ2-2; clone size: .; V gene: TRBV27; CDR3 DNA: TGTGCCAGCAGTGCTAACAGGGGCGAGGCCGGGGAGCTGTTTTTT; CDR3 protein: CASSANRGEAGELFF
D gene: .; J gene: TRBJ1-1; clone size: .; V gene: TRBV7-9; CDR3 DNA: TGTGCCAGCAGCCGTACGTTCTGGGACGGTAAGAATGAAGCTTTCTTT; CDR3 protein: CASSRTFWDGKNEAFF
D gene: .; J gene: TRBJ1-1; clone size: .; V gene: TRBV6-1; CDR3 DNA: TGTGCCAGCAGTGAAAAAGGCGGGGGGAGGGCTGAAGCTTTCTTT; CDR3 protein: CASSEKGGGRAEAFF
D gene: TRBD1; J gene: TRBJ1-4; clone size: .; V gene: TRBV9; CDR3 DNA: TGTGCCAGCAGCGTAGGAGGGGACAGGGCCAATGAAAAACTGTTTTTT; CDR3 protein: CASSVGGDRANEKLFF